These 8 T cell receptor beta chains were sequenced from one sample in a study of cytomegalovirus exposure and HLA in healthy donors. In the PCR, 60 Vbeta and 13 Jbeta primers were used. Data came from immunoSEQ multiplex PCR; TCRdb stores just in-frame clones and leaves some out. Of 75,000 to 90,000 clones in the sample, just under 75% were seen once. The sample comprised PBMCs. Every receptor here comes from a man in his sixties in good health and CMV-seronegative.

This clone appeared a single time. The chain links TRBV2 to TRBJ1-1; 11 nucleotides match TRBD1. V gave up 2 bases and J gave up 10 bases; unmatched junction bases: 12. Looked up from germline, CDR1 is SNHLY and CDR2 is FYNNEI. CDR3 length: 16 amino acids. CDR3 DNA: TGTGCCAGCAGTGAACGGGAGGGACAGGGGGGGGGTGCAGCTTTCTTT. Residues: CASSEREGQGGGAAFF.

The chain is built from TRBV9 and TRBJ2-7; D perhaps matches TRBD2 (6 bases). The CDR3 covers 14 residues. Germline-derived CDR1 and CDR2 are SGDLS and YYNGEE. V lost 2 bases to trimming and J lost 0 bases, with 9 bases between them. The DNA of the CDR3 is TGTGCCAGCAGCGTCGGGGGACTCTCCTACGAGCAGTACTTC. Translation gives CASSVGGLSYEQYF.

This chain links TRBV9 with TRBJ2-1; the match to TRBD2 covers 11 bases. Germline V CDR1 and CDR2: SGDLS, YYNGEE. Losses at the gene ends were 4 bases for V and 3 bases for J; bases not matched to a gene: 6. This CDR3 has 16 amino acids. The CDR3 nucleotides read TGTGCCAGCAGCCTCACTAGCGGGGGAAACTACAATGAGCAGTTCTTC. Translation: CASSLTSGGNYNEQFF.

This clone was seen more than once but under ten times. The chain has TRBV28 and TRBJ2-5, with 8 bases that match TRBD1. V shed 3 bases and J 3 bases; nucleotides not matched to a gene: 6. Germline V CDR1 and CDR2: MDHEN, SYDVKM. The CDR3 has 15 residues. CDR3 DNA: TGTGCCAGCAGTTTCAGGGGGCGCAGAGAAGAGACCCAGTACTTC. This sequence encodes CASSFRGRREETQYF.

This sequence joins TRBV5-1 and TRBJ2-2, with 8 nucleotides matching TRBD1. V trimming: 5 bases; J trimming: 8 bases; junction bases outside the gene matches: 11. The CDR3 extends over 15 amino acids. The germline V gene encodes CDR1 SGHRS and CDR2 YFSETQ. CDR3 sequence reads: CASRSGQAPAGELFF. CDR3 bases: TGCGCCAGCAGATCGGGACAGGCTCCCGCGGGGGAGCTGTTTTTT.

The rearrangement joins TRBV2 to TRBJ1-4; TRBD1 matches 7 bases. CDR1 is SNHLY, CDR2 FYNNEI, per germline. This CDR3 is 15 amino acids long. The V and J ends lost 7 bases and 3 bases, in that order; junction bases with no gene match: 8. DNA of the CDR3: TGTGCCAGCACGAGAACAGGGGCTGCTAATGAAAAACTGTTTTTT. Residues: CASTRTGAANEKLFF.

This chain links TRBV28 with TRBJ1-1; D gene unclear. V was clipped by 3 bases and J by 4 bases, with 12 bases between them. The germline gives CDR1 MDHEN, CDR2 SYDVKM. The CDR3 totals 14 residues. The CDR3: CASSLTPRATEAFF. The CDR3 region has the DNA TGTGCCAGCAGTTTGACCCCGAGGGCCACTGAAGCTTTCTTT.

The chain employs TRBV11-3 and TRBJ2-1; the match to TRBD2 covers 8 bases. The germline gives CDR1 SGHNT, CDR2 YENEEA. The CDR3 sequence is 16 residues long. V dropped 4 bases and J dropped 0; count of bases not matched to a gene: 5. The CDR3 nucleotides read TGTGCCAGCAGCTCCACTAGCGGCCTCTCCTACAATGAGCAGTTCTTC. It encodes CASSSTSGLSYNEQFF. Combining the CDR3 with reference TRBV11-3 and TRBJ2-1 gives the whole variable domain EAGVVQSPRYKIIEKKQPVAFWCNPISGHNTLYWYLQNLGQGPELLIRYENEEAVDDSQLPKDRFSAERLKGVDSTLKIQPAELGDSAVYLCASSSTSGLSYNEQFFGPGTRLTVL.